The 2 T cell receptor beta chains reported below all come from one sample, sequenced in a study of shared clonotypes between healthy human individuals. Some clones are missing from TCRdb's copy, which holds only in-frame ones; the method was immunoSEQ multiplex PCR. The sample shows around 2.5 million clones, 93% of them seen only once. Input material: naive CD4+ T cells from PBMCs. The subset here: CD45RA+ positively selected. The receptors derive from a young man in good health. Some clones in this sample may be carry-over from other donors' samples.

The chain combines TRBV5-4 with TRBJ2-2; D possibly matches TRBD1 or TRBD2 (6 bases each). This CDR3 spans 15 amino acids. With 4 bases removed from V and 1 base from J, the gap between germline ends came to 11 bases. Germline assignment: CDR1 SGHNT and CDR2 YYREEE (reference sequence). CDR3 sequence: CASSPEGQNTGELFF. CDR3 nucleotide sequence: TGTGCCAGCAGCCCGGAGGGACAGAACACCGGGGAGCTGTTTTTT.

This sequence joins TRBV7-3 and TRBJ1-1; the D gene is possibly TRBD1 (5 bases). Germline lookup yields CDR1 SGHTA and CDR2 FQGTGA. The CDR3 sequence is 14 residues long. The V end was cut by 4 bases, the J end by 3 bases, with 12 bases between. The CDR3 loop reads CASSYQGGHTEAFF. The CDR3 DNA follows: TGTGCCAGCAGCTACCAGGGTGGCCACACTGAAGCTTTCTTT.